This T cell receptor beta chain derives from a study of beta chain features in type 1 diabetes. Overall study context: Age, gender and cell yields were similar between patients and healthy donors. Study-level points and caveats: Fewer insertions but more deletions were seen at VDJ junctions in type 1 diabetes patients.

This clone showed up just a few times. Its antigen is not known. Germline V gives CDR1 MGHDK, CDR2 SYGVNS. This CDR3 has 14 amino acids. Losses at the gene ends were 6 bases for V and 4 bases for J; bases not matched to a gene: 8. Sorting that relied on CD45RO/CCR7/CD25/CD127/CD95/CD27 yielded CD4+ naive, central memory, regulatory and stem cell-like memory cells. Expressed TCRB transcripts were sequenced because the isolated RNA had all been reverse transcribed beforehand. Clones were read by immunoSEQ multiplex PCR, and TCRdb kept only the in-frame ones, dropping some. In the table there are hundreds of thousands of clones, around 28% of which are singletons.

The rearrangement uses TRBV25-1 and TRBJ1-2, with 7 positions matching TRBD1. The receptor's source is a man aged 18 to 30 in good health. The sequenced material came from naive CD4+ T cells from blood. Here the CDR3 reads CASSSTGLGYGYTF. CDR3 sequence (DNA): TGTGCCAGCAGCTCGACAGGGTTGGGCTATGGCTACACCTTC.